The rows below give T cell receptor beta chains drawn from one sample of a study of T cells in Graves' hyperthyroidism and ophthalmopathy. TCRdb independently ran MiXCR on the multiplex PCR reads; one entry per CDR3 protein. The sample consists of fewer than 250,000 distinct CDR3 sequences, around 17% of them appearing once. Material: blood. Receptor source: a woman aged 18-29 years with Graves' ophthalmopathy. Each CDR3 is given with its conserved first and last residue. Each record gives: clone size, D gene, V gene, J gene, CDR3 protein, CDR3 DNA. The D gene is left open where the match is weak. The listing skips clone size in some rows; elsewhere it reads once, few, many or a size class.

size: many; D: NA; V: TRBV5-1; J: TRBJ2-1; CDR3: CASIDATDEQFF; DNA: TGCGCCAGCATAGACGCCACCGATGAGCAGTTCTTC
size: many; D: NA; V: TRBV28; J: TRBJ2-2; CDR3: CASSLWGPGELFF; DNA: TGTGCCAGCAGTTTATGGGGGCCCGGGGAGCTGTTTTTT
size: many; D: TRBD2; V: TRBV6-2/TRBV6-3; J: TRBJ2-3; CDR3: CASSSGTSGRALNTQYF; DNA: TGTGCCAGCAGTTCCGGGACTAGCGGGAGGGCCTTGAATACGCAGTATTTT
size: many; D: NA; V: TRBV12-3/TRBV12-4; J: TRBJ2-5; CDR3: CASSSRRGVGDEETQYF; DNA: TGTGCCAGCAGTTCCCGGCGGGGAGTAGGGGACGAAGAGACCCAGTACTTC
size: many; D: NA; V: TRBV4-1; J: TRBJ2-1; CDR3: CASSQTIRGIDEQFF; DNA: TGCGCCAGCAGCCAAACCATCAGGGGTATCGATGAGCAGTTCTTC
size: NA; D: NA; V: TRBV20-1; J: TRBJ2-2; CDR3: CSARDRLRTNTGELFF; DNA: TGCAGTGCTAGAGATCGTCTGCGAACGAACACCGGGGAGCTGTTTTTT
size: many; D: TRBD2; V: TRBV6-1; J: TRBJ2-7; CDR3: CASRDKWSGGIYEQYF; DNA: TGTGCCAGCAGGGACAAATGGAGCGGGGGGATCTACGAGCAGTACTTC
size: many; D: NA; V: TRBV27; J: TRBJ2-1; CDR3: CASSPPSYEQFF; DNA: TGTGCCAGCAGTCCTCCGTCATATGAGCAGTTCTTC
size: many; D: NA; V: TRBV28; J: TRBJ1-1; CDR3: CASATGRNTEAFF; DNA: TGTGCCAGCGCTACGGGCAGGAACACTGAAGCTTTCTTT
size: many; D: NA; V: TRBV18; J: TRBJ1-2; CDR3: CASSPSQGEIGGYTF; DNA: TGTGCCAGCTCACCAAGTCAGGGCGAGATTGGAGGCTACACCTTC
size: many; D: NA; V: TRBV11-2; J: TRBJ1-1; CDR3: CASSHGAGTEAFF; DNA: TGTGCCAGCAGCCATGGGGCGGGCACTGAAGCTTTCTTT
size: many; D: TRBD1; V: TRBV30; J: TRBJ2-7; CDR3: CAWNGQGAYEQYF; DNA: TGTGCCTGGAATGGACAGGGGGCTTACGAGCAGTACTTC
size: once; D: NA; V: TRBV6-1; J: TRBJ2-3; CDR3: CASSPTPPGSTDTQYF; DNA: TGTGCCAGCAGTCCGACCCCCCCGGGAAGCACAGATACGCAGTATTTT
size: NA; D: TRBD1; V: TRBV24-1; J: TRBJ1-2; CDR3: CARFIRGRRGYTF; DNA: TGTGCCAGGTTTATTAGGGGGCGCCGCGGCTACACCTTC
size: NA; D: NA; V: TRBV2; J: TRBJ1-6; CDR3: CASSRDQASSYNSPLHF; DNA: TGTGCCAGCAGTCGGGACCAAGCCTCCTCCTATAATTCACCCCTCCACTTT
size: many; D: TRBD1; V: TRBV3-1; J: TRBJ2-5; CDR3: CASSQDHETGYQETQYF; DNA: TGTGCCAGCAGCCAAGATCACGAGACAGGGTACCAAGAGACCCAGTACTTC
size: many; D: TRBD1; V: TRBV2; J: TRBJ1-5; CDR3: CASKGQGYIQPQHF; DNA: TGTGCCAGCAAGGGACAGGGGTATATTCAGCCCCAGCATTTT
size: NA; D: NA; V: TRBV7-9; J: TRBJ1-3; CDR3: CASSTYVASGNTIYF; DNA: TGTGCCAGCAGCACCTATGTTGCCTCTGGAAACACCATATATTTT
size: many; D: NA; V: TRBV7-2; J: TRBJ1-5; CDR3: CASSLADRVGQPQHF; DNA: TGTGCCAGCAGCTTAGCGGATCGGGTGGGACAGCCCCAGCATTTT
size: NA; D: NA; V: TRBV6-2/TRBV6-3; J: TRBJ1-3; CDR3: CASSLNERNTIYF; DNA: TGTGCCAGCAGTTTGAACGAGCGGAACACCATATATTTT
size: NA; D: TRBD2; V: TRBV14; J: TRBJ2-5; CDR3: CASAQAGGPGTQYF; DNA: TGTGCCAGCGCCCAAGCGGGGGGGCCTGGGACCCAGTACTTC
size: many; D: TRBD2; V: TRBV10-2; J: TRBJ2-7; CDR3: CASSGTSGYSYEQYF; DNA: TGCGCCAGCAGTGGGACTAGCGGGTATTCCTACGAGCAGTACTTC
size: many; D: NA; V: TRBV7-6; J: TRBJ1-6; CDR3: CASSLTGNSPLHF; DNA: TGTGCCAGCAGCCTTACAGGGAATTCACCCCTCCACTTT
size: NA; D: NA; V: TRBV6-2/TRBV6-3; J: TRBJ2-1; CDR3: CASSSEGHEQFF; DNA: TGTGCCAGCAGTTCTGAGGGGCATGAGCAGTTCTTC
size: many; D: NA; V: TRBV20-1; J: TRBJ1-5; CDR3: CSARDSPNQPQHF; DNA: TGCAGTGCTAGGGACAGCCCTAATCAGCCCCAGCATTTT
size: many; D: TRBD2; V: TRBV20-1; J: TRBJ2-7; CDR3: CSARVLSGYPYEQYF; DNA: TGCAGTGCTAGAGTTCTTAGCGGGTACCCCTACGAGCAGTACTTC
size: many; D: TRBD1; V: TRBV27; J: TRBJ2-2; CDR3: CASSFRRPGQGTGELFF; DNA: TGTGCCAGCAGCTTTAGGCGTCCGGGACAGGGAACCGGGGAGCTGTTTTTT
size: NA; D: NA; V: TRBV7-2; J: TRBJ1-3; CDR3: CASSPPGGGADTIYF; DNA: TGTGCCAGCAGCCCTCCAGGCGGGGGAGCGGACACCATATATTTT
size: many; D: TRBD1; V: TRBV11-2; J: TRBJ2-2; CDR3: CASSMGQGVSTGELFF; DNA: TGTGCCAGCAGCATGGGACAGGGGGTTAGCACCGGGGAGCTGTTTTTT
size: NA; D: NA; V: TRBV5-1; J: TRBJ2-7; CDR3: CASSSGDRAGGEQYF; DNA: TGCGCCAGCAGCTCGGGAGACAGGGCAGGTGGCGAGCAGTACTTC
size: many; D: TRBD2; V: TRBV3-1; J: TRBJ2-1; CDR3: CASSQDIGGRVSNEQFF; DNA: TGTGCCAGCAGCCAAGATATAGGCGGGAGGGTGAGCAATGAGCAGTTCTTC
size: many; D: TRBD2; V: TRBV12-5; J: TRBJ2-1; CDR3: CASGLDNGLAGEPSYNEQFF; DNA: TGTGCTAGTGGTTTGGACAATGGACTAGCGGGAGAACCTTCCTACAATGAGCAGTTCTTC
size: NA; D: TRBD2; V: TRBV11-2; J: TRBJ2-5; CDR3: CASSLAWSSGKETQYF; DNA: TGTGCCAGCAGCTTAGCGTGGTCTAGCGGGAAAGAGACCCAGTACTTC
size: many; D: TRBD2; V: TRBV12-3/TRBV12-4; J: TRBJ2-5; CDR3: CASSLASGSTQYF; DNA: TGTGCCAGCAGTTTAGCTAGCGGGAGCACCCAGTACTTC
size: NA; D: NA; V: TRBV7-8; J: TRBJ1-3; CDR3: CASSLVALGSGNTIYF; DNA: TGTGCCAGCAGCTTAGTGGCTTTAGGCTCTGGAAACACCATATATTTT
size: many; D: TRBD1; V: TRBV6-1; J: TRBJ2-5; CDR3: CASSGQDRGRLETQYF; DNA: TGTGCCAGCAGTGGACAGGACAGGGGGCGTCTTGAGACCCAGTACTTC
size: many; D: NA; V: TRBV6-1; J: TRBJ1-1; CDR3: CASSNPGVSWNTEAFF; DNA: TGTGCCAGCAGTAACCCAGGGGTTAGCTGGAACACTGAAGCTTTCTTT
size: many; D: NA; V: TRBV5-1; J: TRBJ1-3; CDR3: CASKGSPSGNTIYF; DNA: TGCGCCAGCAAGGGTAGCCCCTCTGGAAACACCATATATTTT
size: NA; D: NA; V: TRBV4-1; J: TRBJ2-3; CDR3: CASSQVEGAAGTDTQYF; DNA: TGCGCCAGCAGCCAAGTGGAGGGGGCAGCGGGAACAGATACGCAGTATTTT
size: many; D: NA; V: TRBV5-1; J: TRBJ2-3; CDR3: CASSLPGLRGSTDTQYF; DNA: TGCGCCAGCAGCTTACCTGGGTTGAGGGGAAGCACAGATACGCAGTATTTT
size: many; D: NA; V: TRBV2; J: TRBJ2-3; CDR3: CASSEVPGARADTQYF; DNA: TGTGCCAGCAGTGAAGTTCCGGGGGCGCGGGCAGATACGCAGTATTTT
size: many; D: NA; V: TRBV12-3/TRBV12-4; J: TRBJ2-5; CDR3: CASSRQWSETQYF; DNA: TGTGCCAGCAGCCGGCAGTGGTCAGAGACCCAGTACTTC
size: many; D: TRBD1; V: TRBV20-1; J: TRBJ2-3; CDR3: CSANQGAEDTQYF; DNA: TGCAGTGCTAACCAGGGGGCAGAAGATACGCAGTATTTT
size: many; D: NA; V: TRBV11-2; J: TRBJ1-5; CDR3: CASSRNSNQPQHF; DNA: TGTGCCAGCAGCCGAAATAGCAATCAGCCCCAGCATTTT
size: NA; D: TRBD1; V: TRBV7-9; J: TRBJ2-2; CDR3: CASSLLLGQGTNTGELFF; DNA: TGTGCCAGCAGCCTACTGCTGGGACAGGGGACGAACACCGGGGAGCTGTTTTTT
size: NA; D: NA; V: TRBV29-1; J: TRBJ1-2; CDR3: CSAGGRWTSGGYTF; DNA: TGCAGCGCCGGGGGAAGGTGGACCTCGGGAGGCTACACCTTC
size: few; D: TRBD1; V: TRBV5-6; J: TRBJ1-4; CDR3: CASSQGQGHEKLFF; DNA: TGTGCCAGCAGTCAGGGACAGGGTCATGAAAAACTGTTTTTT
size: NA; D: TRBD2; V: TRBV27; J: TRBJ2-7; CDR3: CASSLRTSGPYEQYF; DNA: TGTGCCAGCAGCTTAAGGACTAGCGGCCCCTACGAGCAGTACTTC
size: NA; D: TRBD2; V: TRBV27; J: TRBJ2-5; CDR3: CASSPSSGGETQYF; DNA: TGTGCCAGCAGCCCTTCTAGCGGGGGGGAGACCCAGTACTTC
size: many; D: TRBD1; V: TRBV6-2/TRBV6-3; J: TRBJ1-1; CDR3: CASSYWGTGQMNTEAFF; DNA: TGTGCCAGCAGTTATTGGGGGACAGGGCAAATGAACACTGAAGCTTTCTTT
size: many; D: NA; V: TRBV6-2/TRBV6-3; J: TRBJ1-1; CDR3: CASIPRSRGTEAFF; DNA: TGTGCCAGCATACCGCGGTCCAGGGGCACTGAAGCTTTCTTT
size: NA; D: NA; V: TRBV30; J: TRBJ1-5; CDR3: CAWSVRGVVGRPQHF; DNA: TGTGCCTGGAGTGTACGGGGGGTTGTCGGGCGGCCCCAGCATTTT
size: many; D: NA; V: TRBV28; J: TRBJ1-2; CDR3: CASSLSATTALPDNYGYTF; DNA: TGTGCCAGCAGTTTAAGTGCGACCACCGCATTACCGGACAACTATGGCTACACCTTC
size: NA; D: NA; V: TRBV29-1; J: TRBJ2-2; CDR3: CSGETANTGELFF; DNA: TGCAGCGGCGAAACAGCGAACACCGGGGAGCTGTTTTTT
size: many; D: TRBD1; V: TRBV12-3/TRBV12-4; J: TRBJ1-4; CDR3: CASSFRQGLGSNEKLFF; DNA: TGTGCCAGCAGTTTCAGACAGGGTTTAGGCTCTAATGAAAAACTGTTTTTT